The rows below give T cell receptor beta chains drawn from one sample of a study of blood T cell repertoires in COVID-19. Sequencing was performed with immunoSEQ multiplex PCR; in TCRdb, only in-frame clones are kept and a portion is missing. Here the sample spans about 190,000 clones, around nine tenths being singletons. The sequencing input was peripheral blood. The receptors shown here come from a middle-aged man with active or convalescent COVID-19. Both conserved end residues are part of each CDR3. The D gene is left open where the match is weak. Clone size is not always given. Where it is, it says once, few, many or a class for expanded clones.

length: 11
V: TRBV19
J: TRBJ1-2
size: -
D: -
DNA: TGTGCCAGTAGTATCCGGTATGGCTACACCTTC
CDR3: CASSIRYGYTF

length: 14
V: TRBV30
J: TRBJ1-5
size: -
D: -
DNA: TGTGCCTGGAGTTCGGTGGGGACTAGGCAGCCCCAGCATTTT
CDR3: CAWSSVGTRQPQHF

length: 16
V: TRBV7-5
J: TRBJ1-4
size: -
D: -
DNA: TGTGCCAGAAGCTTAGCGGGCACAGGCCCTAATGAAAAACTGTTTTTT
CDR3: CARSLAGTGPNEKLFF

length: 16
V: TRBV6-4
J: TRBJ1-6
size: -
D: -
DNA: TGTGCCAGCAGTGACACTAGAGGGGCCTCGGGGGGACCCCTCCACTTT
CDR3: CASSDTRGASGGPLHF

length: 15
V: TRBV5-4
J: TRBJ1-2
size: -
D: TRBD1
DNA: TGTGCCAGCAGCTCCGGGACAGGGTTGAACTATGGCTACACCTTC
CDR3: CASSSGTGLNYGYTF

length: 13
V: TRBV2
J: TRBJ2-2
size: few
D: -
DNA: TGTGCCAGCAGTACAGGGAACACCGGGGAGCTGTTTTTT
CDR3: CASSTGNTGELFF

length: 11
V: TRBV6-5
J: TRBJ1-1
size: -
D: -
DNA: TGTGCCAGCATGAGACGGGGGATAGCTTTCTTT
CDR3: CASMRRGIAFF

length: 15
V: TRBV19
J: TRBJ1-5
size: -
D: -
DNA: TGTGCCAGTAGAACAAGCGGGGCCCGCAATCAGCCCCAGCATTTT
CDR3: CASRTSGARNQPQHF

length: 15
V: TRBV7-8
J: TRBJ2-5
size: -
D: TRBD2
DNA: TGTGCCAGCAGCGATAGCGGGGGGGCCCGAGAGACCCAGTACTTC
CDR3: CASSDSGGARETQYF

length: 14
V: TRBV3-1/TRBV3-2
J: TRBJ2-7
size: -
D: TRBD1
DNA: TGTGCCAGCAGCATGGGACAGTCTGGCTACGAGCAGTACTTC
CDR3: CASSMGQSGYEQYF

length: 16
V: TRBV5-1
J: TRBJ2-5
size: -
D: TRBD1
DNA: TGCGCCAGCAGCGCAACAGGGGGTAAGGTCCAAGAGACCCAGTACTTC
CDR3: CASSATGGKVQETQYF

length: 13
V: TRBV6-1
J: TRBJ1-4
size: -
D: -
DNA: TGTGCCAGCAGTGAAGTTAAGGGGGAAAAACTGTTTTTT
CDR3: CASSEVKGEKLFF

length: 16
V: TRBV16
J: TRBJ2-2
size: -
D: -
DNA: TGTGCCAGCAGCCAATACGGGGAGGATTTCACCGGGGAGCTGTTTTTT
CDR3: CASSQYGEDFTGELFF

length: 13
V: TRBV5-5
J: TRBJ2-2
size: -
D: -
DNA: TGTGCCAGCAGCTCGTCCCACACCGGGGAGCTGTTTTTT
CDR3: CASSSSHTGELFF

length: 16
V: TRBV28
J: TRBJ1-4
size: -
D: TRBD1
DNA: TGTGCCAGCAGGTCCGACAGGGGGAAAACTAATGAAAAACTGTTTTTT
CDR3: CASRSDRGKTNEKLFF

length: 14
V: TRBV30
J: TRBJ1-3
size: -
D: -
DNA: TGTGCCTGGAGTGGCGTCTACTCTGGAAACACCATATATTTT
CDR3: CAWSGVYSGNTIYF